These 15 T cell receptor beta chains were all obtained from the same sample, sequenced in a study of PD-L1 blockade in urothelial cancer. Clones were sequenced by immunoSEQ multiplex PCR, and TCRdb holds only the in-frame ones, with some missing. Of tens of thousands of clones in the sample, around 79% were seen once. Time point here: pretreatment peripheral blood. The specimen was PBMCs, collected around atezolizumab (anti-PD-L1) treatment. Receptor source: a man in his sixties or seventies with urothelial cancer.

The chain recombines TRBV5-1 with TRBJ2-1, with 13 bases lining up with TRBD2. Trimming cost V 3 bases and J 6 bases; bases outside gene matches: 3. Germline CDR1 and CDR2: SGHRS and YFSETQ. This CDR3 comprises 15 residues. Written as DNA, the CDR3 is TGCGCCAGCAGCTCCCGGACTAGCGGGAGCAATGAGCAGTTCTTC. It translates to CASSSRTSGSNEQFF.

The rearrangement joins TRBV29-1 to TRBJ2-3, with 7 bases lining up with TRBD2. The J segment lost 6 bases and the V segment lost 4 bases, leaving 10 bases of the junction unmatched. The germline gives CDR1 SQVTM, CDR2 ANQGSEA. The CDR3 contains 14 residues. Written as DNA, the CDR3 is TGCAGCGTTGTTGAGGTTCGGGGAGGGGATACGCAGTATTTT. Amino acid sequence: CSVVEVRGGDTQYF.

This clone was counted only a few times. The chain combines TRBV6-1 with TRBJ2-2; possible D gene TRBD2, 7 bases. V shed 7 bases and J shed 3 bases, with 12 bases lying between them. This CDR3 has 14 residues. Germline V gene data show CDR1 as MNHNS and CDR2 as SASEGT. In DNA, the CDR3 is TGTGCCAGCACGGGGGGCGCGGACACCGGGGAGCTGTTTTTT. Its translation is CASTGGADTGELFF.

The chain employs TRBV7-9 and TRBJ2-1; 11 positions agree with TRBD1. Germline CDR1 and CDR2: SEHNR and FQNEAQ (reference sequence). With V trimmed by 1 base and J by 5 bases, 7 bases remained unmatched. There are 17 residues in the CDR3. The CDR3 DNA is TGTGCCAGCAGCTTAGAACCGGGACAGGGGGGCAACAATGAGCAGTTCTTC. It yields the protein CASSLEPGQGGNNEQFF.

In this sample, this clone turned up many times. The gene calls are TRBV27 and TRBJ2-2, with 10 bases identical to TRBD1. The junction had 17 bases not matched to a gene; V was cut back by 4 bases and J by 3 bases. This CDR3 is 20 amino acids long. Germline values: CDR1 MNHEY, CDR2 SMNVEV (reference sequence). The CDR3 here is CASSSLATGGKGGDTGELFF. CDR3 in DNA: TGTGCCAGCAGTTCCCTGGCGACAGGGGGCAAGGGGGGGGACACCGGGGAGCTGTTTTTT.

This chain links TRBV5-4 with TRBJ1-2; 7 bases map to TRBD1. This CDR3 has 15 residues. V trimming: 1 base; J trimming: 5 bases; junction bases outside the gene matches: 8. Germline loops: CDR1 SGHNT, CDR2 YYREEE (reference sequence). Written as DNA, the CDR3 is TGTGCCAGCAGCTTGTTTACAGGGGATGGTTATGGCTACACCTTC. It codes for CASSLFTGDGYGYTF.

This chain connects TRBV6-1 to TRBJ2-1, with D possibly TRBD1 on 6 matching bases. V lost 7 bases to trimming and J lost 2 bases, with 12 bases between them. The germline CDR1 and CDR2 sequences are MNHNS and SASEGT. This CDR3 region has 14 residues. As DNA, the CDR3 is TGTGCCAGCACAGACTCAGGGGCCTACAATGAGCAGTTCTTC. It is translated as CASTDSGAYNEQFF.

The chain uses TRBV7-6 and TRBJ1-1; 7 bases are a match to TRBD1. Per germline, CDR1 SGHVS and CDR2 FNYEAQ. The V and J ends lost 3 bases and 4 bases, in that order; junction bases with no gene match: 5. The CDR3 length is 14 residues. CDR3 amino acids: CASSFSQGGTEAFF. CDR3 coding DNA: TGTGCCAGCAGCTTCTCTCAGGGGGGCACTGAAGCTTTCTTT.

The chain has TRBV6-5 and TRBJ1-4; D ambiguous. This CDR3 comprises 15 residues. Trimming removed 7 bases from V and 0 bases from J, with 12 bases in between. Germline V gives CDR1 MNHEY, CDR2 SVGAGI. CDR3 amino acids: CASTKTHPTNEKLFF. Written as DNA, the CDR3 is TGTGCCAGCACCAAAACACATCCAACTAATGAAAAACTGTTTTTT.

The J gene is TRBJ1-1, the V gene TRBV7-9, with TRBD1 identical over 7 bases. V was clipped by 4 bases and J by 6 bases; unmatched bases: 8. The CDR3 totals 14 residues. The V gene's germline CDR1 is SEHNR and CDR2 FQNEAQ (reference sequence). CDR3 in DNA: TGTGCCAGCAGCTCAACAGGGGTCTATTCTGAAGCTTTCTTT. This encodes CASSSTGVYSEAFF.

The rearrangement links TRBV19 to TRBJ2-7; TRBD1 is a possible D gene (6 bases). This CDR3 has 15 residues. Germline V gives CDR1 LNHDA, CDR2 SQIVND (reference sequence). V was shortened by 3 bases and J by 2 bases, with 14 bases between the two germline ends. CDR3 sequence reads: CASSIWSGDPYEQYF. The CDR3 bases are TGTGCCAGTAGTATTTGGTCAGGGGACCCCTACGAGCAGTACTTC. Full variable domain (outside the CDR3, taken from reference TRBV19 and TRBJ2-7): DGGITQSPKYLFRKEGQNVTLSCEQNLNHDAMYWYRQDPGQGLRLIYYSQIVNDFQKGDIAEGYSVSREKKESFPLTVTSAQKNPTAFYLCASSIWSGDPYEQYFGPGTRLTVT.

This rearrangement joins TRBV5-1 to TRBJ2-5; 8 nucleotides align to TRBD1. Germline V lookup: CDR1 SGHRS, CDR2 YFSETQ. The CDR3 has 16 residues. V dropped 4 bases and J dropped 1; count of bases not matched to a gene: 9. CDR3 sequence reads: CASSPSPTGGQETQYF. The CDR3 region has the DNA TGCGCCAGCAGCCCTTCCCCAACAGGGGGCCAAGAGACCCAGTACTTC.

The J gene is TRBJ2-5, the V gene TRBV6-1; the D is unclear. Germline assignment: CDR1 MNHNS and CDR2 SASEGT. Trimming pared 4 bases from V and 1 base from J, leaving 7 bases between. The CDR3 is 13 residues long. CDR3 nucleotide sequence: TGTGCCAGCAGTGTCAGTATCCAAGAGACCCAGTACTTC. This sequence encodes CASSVSIQETQYF.

This sequence joins TRBV7-9 and TRBJ1-1; a weak D match, TRBD1 (5 bases). Per the germline V gene, CDR1 is SEHNR and CDR2 is FQNEAQ (reference sequence). The length of the CDR3 is 14 residues. V was cut by 2 bases and J by 1 base, with 8 bases left in between. The DNA of the CDR3 is TGTGCCAGCAGCTTACACACAGGGAACACTGAAGCTTTCTTT. This encodes CASSLHTGNTEAFF. The full variable domain, rest sourced from reference TRBV7-9 and TRBJ1-1, is DTGVSQNPRHKITKRGQNVTFRCDPISEHNRLYWYRQTLGQGPEFLTYFQNEAQLEKSRLLSDRFSAERPKGSFSTLEIQRTEQGDSAMYLCASSLHTGNTEAFFGQGTRLTVV.

This clone was observed a handful of times. The CDR3 DNA reads as TGTGCCAGCAGTGAAAGGTTCGACAGGAGCAATCAGCCCCAGCATTTT. Translation: CASSERFDRSNQPQHF. The chain employs TRBV6-1 and TRBJ1-5; perhaps TRBD1 as D (6 bases). V was shortened by 2 bases and J by 1 base, with 12 bases between the two germline ends. Germline V gene data show CDR1 as MNHNS and CDR2 as SASEGT. This CDR3 contains 16 residues.